The 17 T cell receptor beta chains listed next were all sequenced from one sample in a study of blood T cell repertoires in COVID-19. TCRdb keeps only in-frame clones here, not all; method: immunoSEQ multiplex PCR. The profile shows under 50,000 clones, over 75% of them singletons. The sequencing input was peripheral blood. These TCRs come from a woman aged 40 to 50 with acute or convalescent COVID-19.

The gene calls are TRBV24-1 and TRBJ1-6; TRBD1 is a possible D gene (5 bases). Germline loops: CDR1 KGHDR, CDR2 SFDVKD. The V and J ends lost 5 bases and 6 bases respectively, with 7 bases between them. The CDR3 is 13 amino acids. The CDR3 protein is CATSAQGNSPLHF. The CDR3 DNA follows: TGTGCCACCAGTGCTCAGGGTAATTCACCCCTCCACTTT.

J is TRBJ2-3 and V is TRBV19; perhaps TRBD1 as D (5 bases). V was cut by 1 base and J by 2 bases, with 13 bases left in between. Germline CDR1 is LNHDA and CDR2 is SQIVND (reference sequence). This CDR3 has 16 amino acids. The CDR3 region has the DNA TGTGCCAGTAGTATAGTCCCAGGGATGGCCACAGATACGCAGTATTTT. Encoded protein: CASSIVPGMATDTQYF.

This clone has just a few counts. The chain uses TRBV3-1 (or the pseudogene TRBV3-2) and TRBJ2-2, with a weak D call TRBD2 (5 bases). Germline values: CDR1 LGHDT, CDR2 YNNKEL (reference sequence). The CDR3 runs to 18 residues. Trimming removed 1 base at V and 0 bases at J, with 15 bases between. DNA for the CDR3: TGTGCCAGCAGCCAAGTTAGGACGGGGAGAGCGAACACCGGGGAGCTGTTTTTT. It codes for CASSQVRTGRANTGELFF.

Note on this clone: The sample carries other DNA sequences with the same CDR3. The chain joins TRBV28 to TRBJ2-1; 9 positions agree with TRBD2. Looked up from germline, CDR1 is MDHEN and CDR2 is SYDVKM. The CDR3 spans 14 residues. Trimming removed 3 bases from V and 5 bases from J; junction bases left unmatched: 2. The CDR3 loop reads CASSLTSGNNEQFF. Here the CDR3 DNA reads TGTGCCAGCAGTTTGACTAGCGGAAACAATGAGCAGTTCTTC.

The chain couples TRBV6-2 or TRBV6-3 to TRBJ2-6; 10 bases fit TRBD1. The germline V gene has CDR1 MNHEY and CDR2 SVGEGT. V was clipped by 6 bases and J by 0 bases; unmatched bases: 8. The length of the CDR3 is 18 residues. As DNA, the CDR3 is TGTGCCAGCAGCCCTCGACAGGGGGCTTACTCTGGGGCCAACGTCCTGACTTTC. Its translation: CASSPRQGAYSGANVLTF.

The chain combines TRBV29-1 with TRBJ1-1; 7 bases align to TRBD1. J gave up 1 base and V 2 bases, and 10 bases lay outside the gene matches. Germline assignment: CDR1 SQVTM and CDR2 ANQGSEA. This CDR3 region has 16 residues. Here the CDR3 DNA reads TGCAGCGTTGAAAAGGGACAGCTAAAAAAGAACACTGAAGCTTTCTTT. Amino acids: CSVEKGQLKKNTEAFF.

This chain joins TRBV12-3 or TRBV12-4 and TRBJ1-6; no definite D call. CDR3 length equals 12 residues. Trimming removed 5 bases from V and 7 bases from J, with 6 bases in between. The CDR3 reads CASSPRNSPLHF. The CDR3 DNA reads as TGTGCCAGCAGTCCCCGGAATTCACCCCTCCACTTT.

The chain couples TRBV9 to TRBJ2-3; TRBD1 aligns across 10 bases. The CDR3 has 16 amino acids. Germline CDR1 SGDLS, CDR2 YYNGEE. The V segment lost 0 bases and the J segment 2 bases; nucleotides outside the gene matches: 3. CDR3 residues: CASSVGTGGTTDTQYF. As DNA, the CDR3 is TGTGCCAGCAGCGTAGGGACAGGGGGGACCACAGATACGCAGTATTTT.

The J gene is TRBJ1-5, the V gene TRBV7-8; 10 bases are a match to TRBD1. The CDR3 has 16 amino acids. Trimming removed 1 base from V and 9 bases from J; junction bases left unmatched: 9. Germline CDR1 and CDR2: SGHVS and FQNEAQ. CDR3 protein: CASSLERTGGIGPQHF. The CDR3 DNA sequence: TGTGCCAGCAGCTTAGAGCGGACAGGGGGAATAGGGCCCCAGCATTTT.

V and J are TRBV4-1 and TRBJ1-5; D is unresolved. Trimming left V 0 bases short and J 2 bases short, with 14 bases between. This CDR3 comprises 17 residues. CDR1 MGHRA and CDR2 YSYEKL come from the germline V gene. For the CDR3, the DNA is TGCGCCAGCAGCCAAGAGGGAGGCAGGAGGGGCAATCAGCCCCAGCATTTT. As protein: CASSQEGGRRGNQPQHF.

The chain links TRBV5-8 to TRBJ2-4, with TRBD1 matching over 7 bases. The V segment lost 1 base and the J segment 5 bases; nucleotides outside the gene matches: 3. Germline lookup yields CDR1 SGHTS and CDR2 YDEGEE. The CDR3 length is 14 residues. For the CDR3, the DNA is TGTGCCAGCAGCTTGTGGCAGGGGGAAAACATTCAGTACTTC. Protein product: CASSLWQGENIQYF.

This clone was detected once. This sequence joins TRBV5-6 and TRBJ2-3; 7 bases are a match to TRBD1. CDR1 is SGHDT, CDR2 YYEEEE, per germline. The CDR3 has 16 residues. Trimming removed 4 bases from V and 7 bases from J; junction bases left unmatched: 15. CDR3 sequence reads: CASSTDRVGSWYTQYF. In nucleotides, the CDR3 is TGTGCCAGCAGCACAGACAGGGTGGGCAGTTGGTATACGCAGTATTTT.

This rearrangement joins TRBV6-6 to TRBJ2-5; 9 nucleotides align to TRBD1. Trimming took 6 bases from V and 5 from J; bases not matched to a gene: 13. Per germline, CDR1 MNHNY and CDR2 SVGAGI (reference sequence). This CDR3 comprises 16 residues. The CDR3 nucleotides are TGTGCCAGCAGCCTACGTCCCGGGACAGGGTTGGAGACCCAGTACTTC. Translation: CASSLRPGTGLETQYF.

This clone has a single count. V is TRBV5-6 and J is TRBJ1-1, with 7 nucleotides matching TRBD1. In germline, CDR1 is SGHDT, CDR2 YYEEEE. The ends lost 4 bases at V and 0 bases at J; junction bases unmatched: 3. The CDR3 runs 14 residues. The CDR3 nucleotides read TGTGCCAGCAGCCCCAGGGGGTTGAACACTGAAGCTTTCTTT. Translated, it gives CASSPRGLNTEAFF.

V gene TRBV10-3 combines with J gene TRBJ2-5, with D possibly being TRBD2 (7 bases). The V end lost 4 bases, the J end lost 4 bases, and 16 bases lay between the germline ends. The germline V gene encodes CDR1 ENHRY and CDR2 SYGVKD. The CDR3 sequence is 15 residues long. CDR3 residues: CAISAVNRGGETQYF. The CDR3 region has the DNA TGTGCCATCAGTGCCGTTAATAGGGGGGGAGAGACCCAGTACTTC.

The CDR3: CASSPAPAGFYGYTF. CDR3 coding DNA: TGTGCCAGCAGTCCCGCCCCGGCAGGGTTCTATGGCTACACCTTC. The rearrangement joins TRBV27 to TRBJ1-2; D is possibly TRBD1 (5 bases). The CDR3 is 15 residues long. Germline V gives CDR1 MNHEY, CDR2 SMNVEV (reference sequence). The V end was cut by 5 bases, the J end by 4 bases, with 17 bases between.

The chain employs TRBV13 and TRBJ1-1; possibly TRBD1 for D (5 bases). The CDR3 consists of 14 residues. The V end lost 5 bases, the J end lost 6 bases, and 16 bases lay between the germline ends. Germline CDR1 and CDR2: PRHDT and FYEKMQ (reference sequence). This chain's CDR3 is CASSQEGAGPEAFF. In DNA form, the CDR3 reads TGTGCCAGCAGCCAGGAGGGTGCGGGACCTGAAGCTTTCTTT.